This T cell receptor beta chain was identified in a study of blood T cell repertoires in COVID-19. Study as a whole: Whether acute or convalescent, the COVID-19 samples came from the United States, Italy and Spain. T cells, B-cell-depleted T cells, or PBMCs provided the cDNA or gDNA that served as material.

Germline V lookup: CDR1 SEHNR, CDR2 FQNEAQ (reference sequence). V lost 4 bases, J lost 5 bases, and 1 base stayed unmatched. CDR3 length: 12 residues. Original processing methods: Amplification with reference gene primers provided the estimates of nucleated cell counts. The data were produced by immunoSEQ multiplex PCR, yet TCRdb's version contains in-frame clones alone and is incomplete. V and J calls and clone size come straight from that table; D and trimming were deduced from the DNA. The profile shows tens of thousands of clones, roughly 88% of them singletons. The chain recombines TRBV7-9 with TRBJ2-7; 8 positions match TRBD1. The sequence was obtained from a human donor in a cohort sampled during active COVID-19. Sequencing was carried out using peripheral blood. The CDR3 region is CASSSTGDEQYF. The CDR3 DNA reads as TGTGCCAGCAGCTCGACAGGGGACGAGCAGTACTTC.